This T cell receptor beta chain appears in the sequencing data of a study of monozygotic twins with inflammatory bowel disease (dated by TCRdb to the late 2010s). The study in broad terms: The full study comprised around 28 monozygotic twin pairs: nine German pairs (four IBD-concordant, five IBD-discordant) and 19 IBD-discordant Danish pairs. The search for disease-associated traits relied mainly on comparing IBD patients with their genetically identical healthy co-twins within discordant pairs. Each individual had, on average, about 151 000 unique TCRalpha sequences and 181 000 unique TCRbeta sequences available for analysis.

Turning to this clonotype: Its antigen is not yet known.

Libraries were constructed by 5' RACE. For each TCR library, 3,000 to 3,500 ng of total RNA was used. For each sample, cDNA was synthesized in eight separate reactions using SMARTScribe reverse transcriptase. During cDNA synthesis, template switching introduced unique molecular identifiers that contained a 6-nucleotide sample barcode. Two nested PCRs of about 17 and 10 cycles amplified the TCRalpha and TCRbeta cDNA, and bead purification followed each PCR. Before amplification, cDNA was treated with uracil DNA-glycosylase and purified using the QIAquick PCR purification kit. In the second PCR, Illumina TruSeq-compatible adapters and sample-specific barcodes were added. TapeStation and Qubit were used to check library quality and concentration, and 4 to 6 ng of each library went into the pool. Sequencing of the pooled libraries was done on an Illumina HiSeq2500 single-index Rapid Run using custom sequencing primers and 2 x 100 bp reads. The authors processed their data as follows. PCR and sequencing errors were corrected by UMI-based consensus assembly using MiGEC version 1.2.6. MiXCR version 2.1.1 was used for V(D)J alignment, clonotype assembly and CDR3 extraction. To normalise gene usage, clonotype sharing and MAIT/NKT TCR abundance, the top 1000, 10 000 and 20 000 clonotypes in each sample were analysed. Diversity was computed as the inverse Simpson index with the vegan R package after downsampling to 27 000 UMIs. Paired Mann-Whitney U tests were applied to discordant twin pairs, and Benjamini-Hochberg correction was used for multiple testing. TCRdb reprocessed the reads and lists each CDR3 protein sequence as a single entry, with no DNA. TCRdb's processing, not the authors', yielded these V and J calls. The table for this sample lists over 150,000 distinct CDR3 sequences. 2% to 3% of the sample is taken by the ten largest.

A roughly 2.6 ml peripheral blood sample was drawn into PAXgene tubes per donor and stored at -80°C. Total RNA was isolated from whole blood with the PAXgene blood miRNA kit on an automated QIAcube, without T cell sorting. Peripheral blood from monozygotic twin pairs, either concordant or discordant for inflammatory bowel disease, underwent deep TCRalpha and TCRbeta repertoire profiling that used unique molecular barcoding. Smoking habits were recorded for all twin pairs, and each individual was classified as a current, former or never smoker. The CDR3 covers 13 residues, taking in both the cysteine and the phenylalanine. There is no recorded DNA. For CDR1 and CDR2, the germline V gene lists SGHTA and FQGNSA. Here is what the overall study found, with its caveats: Measured by the inverse Simpson index, TCRbeta repertoire diversity was lower in IBD patients than in their healthy co-twins. The analysis was unable to tell different T cell subtypes apart. Background noise and inter-individual variability may have been introduced into the repertoires by the differing immunosuppressive treatments among patients. Repertoire similarity did not differ between concordant and discordant twins, which could be due to limited statistical power. Compared with healthy twins, IBD patients shared fewer clonotypes with other individuals, and the difference was most pronounced in patients with signs of disease activity. No single strong signal or clonotype linked to IBD turned up in the results, so the idea that one exists was not supported.

Material: blood. The receptor comes from a human donor with ulcerative colitis or Crohn's disease, or a healthy co-twin of an affected twin (not recorded which). The chain uses TRBV7-2 and TRBJ2-1. The CDR3 is CASSLARNNEQFF.